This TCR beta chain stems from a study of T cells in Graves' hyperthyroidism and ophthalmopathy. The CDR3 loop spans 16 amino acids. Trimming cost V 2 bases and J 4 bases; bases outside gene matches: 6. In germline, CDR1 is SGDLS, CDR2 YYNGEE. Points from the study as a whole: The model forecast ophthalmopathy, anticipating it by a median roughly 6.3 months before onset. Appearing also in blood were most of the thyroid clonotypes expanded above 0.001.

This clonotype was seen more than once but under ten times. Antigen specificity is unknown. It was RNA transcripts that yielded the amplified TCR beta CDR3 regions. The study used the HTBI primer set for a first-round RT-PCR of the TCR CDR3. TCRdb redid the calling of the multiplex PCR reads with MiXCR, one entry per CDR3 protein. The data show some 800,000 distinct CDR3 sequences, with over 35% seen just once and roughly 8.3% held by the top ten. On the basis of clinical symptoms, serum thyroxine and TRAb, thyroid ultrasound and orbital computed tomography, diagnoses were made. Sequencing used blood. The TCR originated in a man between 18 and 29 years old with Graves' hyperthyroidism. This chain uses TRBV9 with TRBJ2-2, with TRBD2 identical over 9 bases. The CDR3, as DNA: TGTGCCAGCAGCGTGCCGGGACTAGCTTCCACCGGGGAGCTGTTTTTT. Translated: CASSVPGLASTGELFF.